This T cell receptor beta chain was observed in a study of shared clonotypes between healthy human individuals. Across the whole study: For every donor, three CD4 naive, three CD4 memory, two CD8 naive and one CD8 memory plates were used. Overall study results and limits: Larger estimated richness was generally recorded for naive subsets relative to memory subsets. How much donors shared clonotypes was expected to be affected by sequencing depth.

On this clone: No antigen is known for it.

Only in-frame clones appear in the TCRdb table, and some are missing; sequencing was by immunoSEQ multiplex PCR. The repertoire consists of approximately 640,000 clones, with 90% occurring once and the leading ten covering 30% to 40%. This TCR derives from a man aged 18 to 30 in good health. Some clones in this sample may be carry-over from other donors' samples. Source material: memory CD8+ T cells from PBMCs. Specified subset: CD45RO+ cells pooled with CCR7-negative TemRA cells.

Here the CDR3 DNA reads TGTGCCAGCAGCCCCCCCGATAGGGGGGAGCTGTTTTTT. This sequence encodes CASSPPDRGELFF. The chain couples TRBV9 to TRBJ2-2; unclear D gene. The germline gives CDR1 SGDLS, CDR2 YYNGEE. Trimming stripped 4 bases from V and 8 bases from J, with 12 bases between. This CDR3 spans 13 amino acids.